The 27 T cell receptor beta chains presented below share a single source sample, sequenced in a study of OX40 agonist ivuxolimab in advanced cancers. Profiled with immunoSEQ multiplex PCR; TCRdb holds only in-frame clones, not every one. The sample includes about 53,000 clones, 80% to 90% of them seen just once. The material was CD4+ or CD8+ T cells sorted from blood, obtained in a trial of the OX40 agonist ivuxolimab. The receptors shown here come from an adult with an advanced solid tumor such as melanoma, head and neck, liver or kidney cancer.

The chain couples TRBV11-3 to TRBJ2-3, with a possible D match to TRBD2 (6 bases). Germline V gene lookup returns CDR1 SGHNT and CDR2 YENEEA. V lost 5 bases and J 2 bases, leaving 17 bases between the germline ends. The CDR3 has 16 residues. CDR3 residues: CASSQEQGGVTDTQYF. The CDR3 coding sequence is TGTGCCAGCAGCCAAGAGCAGGGAGGCGTCACAGATACGCAGTATTTT.

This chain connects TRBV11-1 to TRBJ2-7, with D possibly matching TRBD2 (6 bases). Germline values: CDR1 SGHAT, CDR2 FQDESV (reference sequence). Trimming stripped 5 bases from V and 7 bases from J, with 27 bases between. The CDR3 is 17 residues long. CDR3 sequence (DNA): TGTGCCAGCAGCCGAGGGACGGGAGCCCCCAGGGCGCGGGAGCAGTACTTC. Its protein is CASSRGTGAPRAREQYF.

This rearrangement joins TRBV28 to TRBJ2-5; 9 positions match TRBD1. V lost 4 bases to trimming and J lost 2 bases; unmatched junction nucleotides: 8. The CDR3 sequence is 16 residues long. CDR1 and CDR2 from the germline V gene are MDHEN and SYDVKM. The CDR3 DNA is TGTGCCAGCAGTTGGGGACAGGGTGATATGCAAGAGACCCAGTACTTC. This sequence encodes CASSWGQGDMQETQYF.

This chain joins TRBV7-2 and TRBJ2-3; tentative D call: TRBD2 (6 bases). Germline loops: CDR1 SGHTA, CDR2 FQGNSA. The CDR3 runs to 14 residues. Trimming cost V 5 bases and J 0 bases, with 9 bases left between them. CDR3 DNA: TGTGCCAGCAGCCGGGACTCCAGCACAGATACGCAGTATTTT. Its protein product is CASSRDSSTDTQYF. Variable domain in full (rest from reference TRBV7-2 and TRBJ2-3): GAGVSQSPSNKVTEKGKDVELRCDPISGHTALYWYRQSLGQGLEFLIYFQGNSAPDKSGLPSDRFSAERTGGSVSTLTIQRTQQEDSAVYLCASSRDSSTDTQYFGPGTRLTVL.

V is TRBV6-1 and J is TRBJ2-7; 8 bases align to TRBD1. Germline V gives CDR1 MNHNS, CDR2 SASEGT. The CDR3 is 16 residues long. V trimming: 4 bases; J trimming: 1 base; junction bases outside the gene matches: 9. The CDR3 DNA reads TGTGCCAGCAGTGCTAAACCGGGACAGGTATCCTACGAGCAGTACTTC. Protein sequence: CASSAKPGQVSYEQYF.

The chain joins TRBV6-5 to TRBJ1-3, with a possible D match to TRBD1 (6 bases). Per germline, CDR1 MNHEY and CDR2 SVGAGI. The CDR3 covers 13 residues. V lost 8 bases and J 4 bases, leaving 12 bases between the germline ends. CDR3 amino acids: CASQGGGGNTIYF. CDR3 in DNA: TGTGCCAGCCAAGGCGGGGGCGGAAACACCATATATTTT.

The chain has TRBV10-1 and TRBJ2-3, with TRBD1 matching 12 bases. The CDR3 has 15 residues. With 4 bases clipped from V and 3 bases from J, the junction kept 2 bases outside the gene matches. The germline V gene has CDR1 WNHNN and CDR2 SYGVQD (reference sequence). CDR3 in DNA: TGCGCCAGCAGTGGGGACAGGGGGCAGACAGATACGCAGTATTTT. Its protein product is CASSGDRGQTDTQYF.

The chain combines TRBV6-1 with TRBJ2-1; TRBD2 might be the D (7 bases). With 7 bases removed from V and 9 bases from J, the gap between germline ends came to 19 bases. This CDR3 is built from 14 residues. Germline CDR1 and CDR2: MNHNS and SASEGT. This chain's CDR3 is CASIDTRGGGEQFF. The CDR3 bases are TGTGCCAGCATCGACACGAGGGGGGGAGGTGAGCAGTTCTTC.

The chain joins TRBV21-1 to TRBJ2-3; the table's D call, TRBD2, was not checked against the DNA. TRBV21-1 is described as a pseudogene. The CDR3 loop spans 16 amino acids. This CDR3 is CASSPRLAGRTDTQYF. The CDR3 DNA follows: TGTGCCAGCAGCCCCCGGCTAGCGGGCCGCACAGATACGCAGTATTTT.

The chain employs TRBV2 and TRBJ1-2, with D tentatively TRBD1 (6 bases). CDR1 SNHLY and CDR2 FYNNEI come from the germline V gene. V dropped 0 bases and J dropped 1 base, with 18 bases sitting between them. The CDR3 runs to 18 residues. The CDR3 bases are TGTGCCAGCAGTGAAGCGCTTGGGTTAAGGGGGAGTAACTATGGCTACACCTTC. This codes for CASSEALGLRGSNYGYTF.

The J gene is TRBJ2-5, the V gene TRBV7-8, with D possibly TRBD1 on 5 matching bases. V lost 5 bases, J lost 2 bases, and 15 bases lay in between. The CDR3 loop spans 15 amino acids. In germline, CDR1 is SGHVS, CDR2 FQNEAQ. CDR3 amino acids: CASSLMQGFQETQYF. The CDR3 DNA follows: TGTGCCAGCAGCCTAATGCAGGGATTTCAAGAGACCCAGTACTTC.

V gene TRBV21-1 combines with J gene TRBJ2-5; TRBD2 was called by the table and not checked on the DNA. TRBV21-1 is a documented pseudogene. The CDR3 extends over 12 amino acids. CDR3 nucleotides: TGTGCCAGGGTTAGCGCCGACGAGACCCAGTACTTC. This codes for CARVSADETQYF.

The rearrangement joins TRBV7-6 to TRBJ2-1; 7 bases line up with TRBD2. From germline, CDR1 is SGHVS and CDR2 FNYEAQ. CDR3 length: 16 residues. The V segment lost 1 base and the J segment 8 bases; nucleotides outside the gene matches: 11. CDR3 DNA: TGTGCCAGCAGCTTAGAGAGGCGGGAGTCAGTGGATGAGCAGTTCTTC. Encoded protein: CASSLERRESVDEQFF. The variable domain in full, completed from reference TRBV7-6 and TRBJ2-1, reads GAGVSQSPRYKVTKRGQDVALRCDPISGHVSLYWYRQALGQGPEFLTYFNYEAQQDKSGLPNDRFSAERPEGSISTLTIQRTEQRDSAMYRCASSLERRESVDEQFFGPGTRLTVL.

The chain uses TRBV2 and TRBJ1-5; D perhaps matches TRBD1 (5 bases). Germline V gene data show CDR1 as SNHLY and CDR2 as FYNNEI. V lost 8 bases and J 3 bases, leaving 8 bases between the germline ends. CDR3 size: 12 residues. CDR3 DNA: TGTGCCAGCGCGGGGCACAATCAGCCCCAGCATTTT. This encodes CASAGHNQPQHF.

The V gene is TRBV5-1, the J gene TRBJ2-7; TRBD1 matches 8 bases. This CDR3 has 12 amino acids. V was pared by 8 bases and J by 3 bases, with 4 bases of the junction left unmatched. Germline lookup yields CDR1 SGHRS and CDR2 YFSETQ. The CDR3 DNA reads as TGCGCCAGTCAGGGGGCGGGCTACGAGCAGTACTTC. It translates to CASQGAGYEQYF. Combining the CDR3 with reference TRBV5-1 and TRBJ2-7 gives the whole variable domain KAGVTQTPRYLIKTRGQQVTLSCSPISGHRSVSWYQQTPGQGLQFLFEYFSETQRNKGNFPGRFSGRQFSNSRSEMNVSTLELGDSALYLCASQGAGYEQYFGPGTRLTVT.

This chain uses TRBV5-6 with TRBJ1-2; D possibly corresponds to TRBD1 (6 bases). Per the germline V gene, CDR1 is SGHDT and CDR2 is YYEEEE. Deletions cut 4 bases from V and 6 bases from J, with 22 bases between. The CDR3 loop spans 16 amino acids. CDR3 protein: CASSPPLGGGRDGYTF. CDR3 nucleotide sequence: TGTGCCAGCAGCCCTCCTCTAGGGGGGGGCAGAGATGGCTACACCTTC.

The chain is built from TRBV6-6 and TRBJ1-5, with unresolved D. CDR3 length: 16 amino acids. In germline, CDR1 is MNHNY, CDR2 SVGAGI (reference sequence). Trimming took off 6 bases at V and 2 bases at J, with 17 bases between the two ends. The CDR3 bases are TGTGCCAGCAGCCCGGAGGCGGGTATCGGCAATCAGCCCCAGCATTTT. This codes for CASSPEAGIGNQPQHF.

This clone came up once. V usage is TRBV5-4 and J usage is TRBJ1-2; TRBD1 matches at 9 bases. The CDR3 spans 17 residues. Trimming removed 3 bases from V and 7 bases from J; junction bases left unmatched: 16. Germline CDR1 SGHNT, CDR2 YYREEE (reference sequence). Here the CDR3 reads CASSSPLGGQGSGGYTF. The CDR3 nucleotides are TGTGCCAGCAGCTCACCTCTGGGGGGACAGGGAAGCGGTGGCTACACCTTC.

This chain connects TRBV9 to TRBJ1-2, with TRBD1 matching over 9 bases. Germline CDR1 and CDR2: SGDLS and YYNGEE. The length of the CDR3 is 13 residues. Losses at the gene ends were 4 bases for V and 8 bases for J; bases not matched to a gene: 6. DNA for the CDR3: TGTGCCAGCAGCAGCCGGGACAGGGTGGGCTACACCTTC. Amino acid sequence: CASSSRDRVGYTF.

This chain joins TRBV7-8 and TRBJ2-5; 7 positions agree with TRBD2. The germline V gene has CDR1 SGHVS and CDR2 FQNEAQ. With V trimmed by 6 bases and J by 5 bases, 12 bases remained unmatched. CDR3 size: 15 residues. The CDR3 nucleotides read TGTGCCAGCAGTAAACAAACGGCGGGGGAGGAGACCCAGTACTTC. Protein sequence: CASSKQTAGEETQYF. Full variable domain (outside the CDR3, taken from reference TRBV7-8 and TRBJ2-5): GAGVSQSPRYKVAKRGQDVALRCDPISGHVSLFWYQQALGQGPEFLTYFQNEAQLDKSGLPSDRFFAERPEGSVSTLKIQRTQQEDSAVYLCASSKQTAGEETQYFGPGTRLLVL.

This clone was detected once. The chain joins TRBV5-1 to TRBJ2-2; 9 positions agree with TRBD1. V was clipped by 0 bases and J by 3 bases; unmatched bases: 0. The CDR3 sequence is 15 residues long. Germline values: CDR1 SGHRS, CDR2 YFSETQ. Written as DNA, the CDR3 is TGCGCCAGCAGCTTGGGGACAGGGGACACCGGGGAGCTGTTTTTT. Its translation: CASSLGTGDTGELFF. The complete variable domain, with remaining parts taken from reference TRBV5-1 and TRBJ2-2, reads KAGVTQTPRYLIKTRGQQVTLSCSPISGHRSVSWYQQTPGQGLQFLFEYFSETQRNKGNFPGRFSGRQFSNSRSEMNVSTLELGDSALYLCASSLGTGDTGELFFGEGSRLTVL.

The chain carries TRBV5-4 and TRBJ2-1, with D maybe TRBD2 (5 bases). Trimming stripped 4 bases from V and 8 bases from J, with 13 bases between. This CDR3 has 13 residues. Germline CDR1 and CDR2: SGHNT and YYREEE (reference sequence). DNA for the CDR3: TGTGCCAGCAGCGCCACTTACGGGGATGAGCAGTTCTTC. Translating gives CASSATYGDEQFF. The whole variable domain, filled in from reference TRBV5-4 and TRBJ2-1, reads ETGVTQSPTHLIKTRGQQVTLRCSSQSGHNTVSWYQQALGQGPQFIFQYYREEENGRGNFPPRFSGLQFPNYSSELNVNALELDDSALYLCASSATYGDEQFFGPGTRLTVL.

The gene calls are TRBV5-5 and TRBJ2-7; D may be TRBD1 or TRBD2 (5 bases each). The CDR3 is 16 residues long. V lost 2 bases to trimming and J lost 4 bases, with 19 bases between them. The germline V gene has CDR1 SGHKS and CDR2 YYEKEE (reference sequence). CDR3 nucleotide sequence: TGTGCCAGCAGCTTCGAGGACCCCGGTGGGGGATACGAGCAGTACTTC. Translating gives CASSFEDPGGGYEQYF.

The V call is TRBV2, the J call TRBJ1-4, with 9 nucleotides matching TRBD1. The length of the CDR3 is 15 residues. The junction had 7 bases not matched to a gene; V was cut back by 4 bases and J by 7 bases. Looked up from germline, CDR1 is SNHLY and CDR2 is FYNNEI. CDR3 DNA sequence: TGTGCCAGCAGTGGGAGACAGGGGGGATTTGAAAAACTGTTTTTT. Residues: CASSGRQGGFEKLFF.

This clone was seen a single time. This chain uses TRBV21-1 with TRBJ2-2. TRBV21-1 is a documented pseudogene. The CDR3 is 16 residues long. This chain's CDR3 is CASSKLPVGNTGELFF. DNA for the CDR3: TGTGCCAGCAGCAAACTCCCCGTGGGGAACACCGGGGAGCTGTTTTTT.

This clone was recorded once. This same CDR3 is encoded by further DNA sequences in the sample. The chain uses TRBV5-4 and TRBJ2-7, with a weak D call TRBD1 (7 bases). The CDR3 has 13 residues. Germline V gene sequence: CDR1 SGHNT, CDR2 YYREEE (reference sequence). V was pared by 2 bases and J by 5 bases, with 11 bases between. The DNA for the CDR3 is TGTGCCAGCAGCTTTACAGGGGAGGACGAGCAGTACTTC. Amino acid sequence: CASSFTGEDEQYF.

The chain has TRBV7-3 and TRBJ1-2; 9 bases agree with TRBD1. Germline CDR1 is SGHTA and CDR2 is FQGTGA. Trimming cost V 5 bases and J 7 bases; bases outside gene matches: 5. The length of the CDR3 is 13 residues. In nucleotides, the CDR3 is TGTGCCAGCAGCAGAGGGACAGGGAGTGGCTACACCTTC. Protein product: CASSRGTGSGYTF.